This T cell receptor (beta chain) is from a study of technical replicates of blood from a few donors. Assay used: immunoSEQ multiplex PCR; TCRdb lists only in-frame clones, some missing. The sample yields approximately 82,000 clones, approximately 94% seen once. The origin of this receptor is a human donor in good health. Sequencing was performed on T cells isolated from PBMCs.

CDR3: CASSPGQGAYESFLKPQHF. The DNA of the CDR3 is TGTGCCAGCAGCCCCGGACAGGGGGCATATGAGTCTTTCTTGAAGCCCCAGCATTTT. The chain couples TRBV5-5 to TRBJ1-5, with TRBD1 matching 11 bases. Trimming cost V 4 bases and J 8 bases; bases outside gene matches: 20. Germline CDR1 SGHKS, CDR2 YYEKEE (reference sequence). CDR3 size: 19 residues.